What follows are 25 T cell receptor beta chains derived from one specimen sequenced in a study of beta chain features in type 1 diabetes. Broader study findings: People with Type 1 diabetes carried modestly yet significantly shorter TCRB CDR3s in all four CD4+ subsets.

No antigens are known for them. The whole isolated RNA underwent reverse transcription, so sequencing captured expressed TCRB transcripts. Sequencing used immunoSEQ multiplex PCR; TCRdb keeps in-frame clones, though not all of them. The table includes 680,000 or so clones, under 15% detected once. The source material was naive CD4+ T cells from blood. The origin of the receptors is a man between 18 and 35 years old with type 1 diabetes.

This rearrangement joins TRBV6-5 to TRBJ2-3; no definite D call. V was trimmed by 7 bases and J by 1 base, leaving 9 bases between them. From germline, CDR1 is MNHEY and CDR2 SVGAGI. The CDR3 extends over 13 amino acids. CDR3 sequence reads: CASMAPGTDTQYF. For the CDR3, the DNA is TGTGCCAGCATGGCTCCCGGCACAGATACGCAGTATTTT.

This clone has more than one count but fewer than ten. The V call is TRBV21-1, the J call TRBJ1-2; the table assigns TRBD1, which was not confirmed against the DNA. TRBV21-1 is listed as a pseudogene. This CDR3 contains 15 residues. In DNA form, the CDR3 reads TGTGCCAGCAGCCCCCGGGACAGGGTGAGGTATGGCTACACCTTC. It translates to CASSPRDRVRYGYTF.

The table lists this clone with a few counts. This chain uses TRBV2 with TRBJ2-7, with a possible D match to TRBD1 (6 bases). Trimming took off 7 bases at V and 0 bases at J, with 7 bases between the two ends. There are 12 residues in the CDR3. Germline values: CDR1 SNHLY, CDR2 FYNNEI. The CDR3 nucleotides are TGTGCCAGCAAGGGGGACTCCTACGAGCAGTACTTC. It yields the protein CASKGDSYEQYF.

This clone was counted only a few times. The genes are TRBV5-1 and TRBJ2-7, with D perhaps matching TRBD1 (7 bases). CDR3 size: 14 residues. The V gene lost 3 bases and the J gene lost 4 bases, with 14 bases spanning the gap. The germline V gene encodes CDR1 SGHRS and CDR2 YFSETQ. This CDR3 reads CASSSAGQTYEQYF. The CDR3 DNA reads TGCGCCAGCAGCTCCGCGGGACAGACGTACGAGCAGTACTTC.

This clone was observed a few times. The chain couples TRBV10-3 to TRBJ2-1, with D unclear. The CDR3 is 14 amino acids. Germline lookup yields CDR1 ENHRY and CDR2 SYGVKD. Trimming removed 2 bases from V and 7 bases from J, with 12 bases in between. CDR3 region: CAISEEPTVNEQFF. The CDR3 bases are TGTGCCATCAGTGAGGAGCCTACAGTAAATGAGCAGTTCTTC.

This clone was detected a few times. V is TRBV14 and J is TRBJ2-4, with 7 positions matching TRBD1. With 2 bases clipped from V and 0 bases from J, the junction kept 10 bases outside the gene matches. CDR3 size: 18 residues. Per germline, CDR1 SGHDN and CDR2 FVKESK. DNA for the CDR3: TGTGCCAGCAGCCAACAGTTGCCCGGGACAGTAGCCAAAAACATTCAGTACTTC. Translated: CASSQQLPGTVAKNIQYF.

This clone was counted a few times. The chain has TRBV7-9 and TRBJ2-3; D possibly corresponds to TRBD2 (5 bases). Between the trimmed V and J ends, which lost 3 bases and 5 bases, there was a span of 12 bases. The CDR3 has 14 residues. The germline V gene encodes CDR1 SEHNR and CDR2 FQNEAQ (reference sequence). Here the CDR3 reads CASSFGLRRDTQYF. In nucleotides, the CDR3 is TGTGCCAGCAGCTTCGGACTGAGGAGAGATACGCAGTATTTT. The full variable domain, in which reference TRBV7-9 and TRBJ2-3 provide the parts outside the CDR3, is DTGVSQNPRHKITKRGQNVTFRCDPISEHNRLYWYRQTLGQGPEFLTYFQNEAQLEKSRLLSDRFSAERPKGSFSTLEIQRTEQGDSAMYLCASSFGLRRDTQYFGPGTRLTVL.

Written as DNA, the CDR3 is TGCGCCAGCAGCCTACTCCTCGGGCTCAATGAGCAGTTCTTC. Protein sequence: CASSLLLGLNEQFF. The chain joins TRBV5-1 to TRBJ2-1; D unclear. The CDR3 loop spans 14 amino acids. In germline, CDR1 is SGHRS, CDR2 YFSETQ. Trimming removed 4 bases at V and 6 bases at J, with 14 bases between.

This clone was recorded at least ten times. Other DNA variants within this sample encode the same CDR3. The V gene is TRBV30, the J gene TRBJ2-7; D unresolved. V lost 2 bases and J lost 3, with 5 bases in between. The length of the CDR3 is 11 residues. Per the germline V gene, CDR1 is GTSNPN and CDR2 is SVGIG (reference sequence). The CDR3 DNA sequence: TGTGCCTGGAGTCTCAGCTACGAGCAGTACTTC. Its protein product is CAWSLSYEQYF.

This clone was detected only a few times. The rearrangement uses TRBV7-9 and TRBJ2-5; TRBD1 matches at 7 bases. The germline V gene has CDR1 SEHNR and CDR2 FQNEAQ (reference sequence). CDR3 length equals 14 residues. The J segment lost 4 bases and the V segment lost 5 bases, leaving 7 bases of the junction unmatched. Written as DNA, the CDR3 is TGTGCCAGCAGCCTCCGGGACAGCGTAGAGACCCAGTACTTC. It codes for CASSLRDSVETQYF. Full variable domain (missing parts from reference TRBV7-9 and TRBJ2-5): DTGVSQNPRHKITKRGQNVTFRCDPISEHNRLYWYRQTLGQGPEFLTYFQNEAQLEKSRLLSDRFSAERPKGSFSTLEIQRTEQGDSAMYLCASSLRDSVETQYFGPGTRLLVL.

Notes on this clone: This sample includes further DNA sequences coding for the same CDR3. The chain employs TRBV5-1 and TRBJ1-5; D remains ambiguous. The CDR3 is 15 amino acids. The V gene's germline CDR1 is SGHRS and CDR2 YFSETQ. Trimming pared 0 bases from V and 2 bases from J, leaving 9 bases between. This CDR3 reads CASSLAGEGNQPQHF. The CDR3 DNA reads TGCGCCAGCAGCTTGGCCGGGGAAGGCAATCAGCCCCAGCATTTT.

This clone was counted between two and nine times. The chain recombines TRBV5-6 with TRBJ2-5; unclear D gene. V was pared by 0 bases and J by 2 bases, with 14 bases between. The germline gives CDR1 SGHDT, CDR2 YYEEEE. The CDR3 runs to 16 residues. In DNA, the CDR3 is TGTGCCAGCAGCTTGGTTTCCCAGCGACTTCAAGAGACCCAGTACTTC. This encodes CASSLVSQRLQETQYF.

This clone turned up a few times. The V and J genes are TRBV27 and TRBJ1-6, with 9 bases matching TRBD1. Germline CDR1 and CDR2: MNHEY and SMNVEV (reference sequence). Germline trimming cut 6 bases from V and 7 bases from J; bases unmatched to any gene: 7. The CDR3 has 15 residues. CDR3 DNA sequence: TGTGCCAGCAGAACAGTCGGACAGGGGAATTCACCCCTCCACTTT. The encoded protein is CASRTVGQGNSPLHF.

This clone was seen a handful of times. V gene TRBV30 combines with J gene TRBJ1-1; a possible D gene is TRBD1 (5 bases). Trimming took off 4 bases at V and 2 bases at J, with 11 bases between the two ends. The CDR3 is 13 amino acids. Germline values: CDR1 GTSNPN, CDR2 SVGIG (reference sequence). CDR3 DNA sequence: TGTGCCTGGACCATGGGACCTAACACTGAAGCTTTCTTT. It codes for CAWTMGPNTEAFF.

This chain joins TRBV5-4 and TRBJ2-2; D is unresolved. V was shortened by 0 bases and J by 3 bases, with 9 bases between the two germline ends. Germline lookup yields CDR1 SGHNT and CDR2 YYREEE (reference sequence). The CDR3 has 15 residues. The CDR3 region is CASSLAMTYTGELFF. In nucleotides, the CDR3 is TGTGCCAGCAGCTTGGCGATGACTTACACCGGGGAGCTGTTTTTT.

This clone was seen a handful of times. This chain links TRBV7-9 with TRBJ1-4, with 8 bases identical to TRBD1. Trimming cost V 3 bases and J 5 bases; bases outside gene matches: 8. Germline values: CDR1 SEHNR, CDR2 FQNEAQ (reference sequence). The length of the CDR3 is 16 residues. CDR3 DNA sequence: TGTGCCAGCAGCTTGGGACAGGTCCGCCTGAATGAAAAACTGTTTTTT. Translated, it gives CASSLGQVRLNEKLFF.

V gene TRBV10-3 combines with J gene TRBJ2-5; D might be TRBD2 (6 bases). The CDR3 is made up of 13 amino acids. Trimming removed 2 bases from V and 11 bases from J, with 15 bases in between. Germline V gives CDR1 ENHRY, CDR2 SYGVKD. The CDR3 nucleotides are TGTGCCATCAGTGAGGGACTACAGGAGGGGCAGTACTTC. Its translation: CAISEGLQEGQYF.

V is TRBV5-1 and J is TRBJ2-7, with D possibly being TRBD1 (5 bases). There are 14 residues in the CDR3. Deletions cut 2 bases from V and 0 bases from J, with 9 bases between. Germline V gene data show CDR1 as SGHRS and CDR2 as YFSETQ. The CDR3 DNA reads TGCGCCAGCAGCTTCGACAGTGGCTCCTACGAGCAGTACTTC. It yields the protein CASSFDSGSYEQYF.

Details on this clone: The same CDR3 can be traced to other DNA sequences in this sample. The CDR3 nucleotides are TGTGCCAGCTCACCACGAACAGGGGGTTACAATGAGCAGTTCTTC. Protein product: CASSPRTGGYNEQFF. The chain carries TRBV18 and TRBJ2-1, with 8 bases aligning to TRBD1. V lost 1 base and J lost 4; bases outside the gene matches: 3. The CDR3 extends over 15 amino acids. The germline gives CDR1 KGHSH, CDR2 LQKENI.

This clone was counted only a few times. The rearrangement joins TRBV30 to TRBJ1-2; D unclear. V lost 4 bases and J lost 2, with 20 bases in between. This CDR3 has 16 amino acids. Germline V gene data show CDR1 as GTSNPN and CDR2 as SVGIG (reference sequence). CDR3: CAWTPVRRVANYGYTF. In DNA, the CDR3 is TGTGCCTGGACTCCGGTTAGAAGGGTGGCAAACTATGGCTACACCTTC.

Only a few counts were recorded for this clone. The chain joins TRBV7-8 to TRBJ1-1; D ambiguous. The CDR3 is 12 amino acids. The germline V and J ends were trimmed by 4 bases and 5 bases, with 8 bases remaining between them. The germline V gene encodes CDR1 SGHVS and CDR2 FQNEAQ. CDR3 residues: CASSSGRTEAFF. Written as DNA, the CDR3 is TGTGCCAGCAGCTCCGGGAGAACTGAAGCTTTCTTT.

The gene calls are TRBV7-9 and TRBJ2-5; 8 bases map to TRBD1. This CDR3 region has 15 residues. In germline, CDR1 is SEHNR, CDR2 FQNEAQ (reference sequence). V trimming: 0 bases; J trimming: 7 bases; junction bases outside the gene matches: 7. The CDR3 nucleotides are TGTGCCAGCAGCTTAGCGCCGGACAGGGCCGCGACCCAGTACTTC. The encoded protein is CASSLAPDRAATQYF. Full variable domain (missing parts from reference TRBV7-9 and TRBJ2-5): DTGVSQNPRHKITKRGQNVTFRCDPISEHNRLYWYRQTLGQGPEFLTYFQNEAQLEKSRLLSDRFSAERPKGSFSTLEIQRTEQGDSAMYLCASSLAPDRAATQYFGPGTRLLVL.

This chain links TRBV7-9 with TRBJ1-6; 7 bases match TRBD1. The CDR3 runs to 15 residues. Losses at the gene ends were 2 bases for V and 6 bases for J; bases not matched to a gene: 4. Germline V lookup: CDR1 SEHNR, CDR2 FQNEAQ (reference sequence). CDR3 bases: TGTGCCAGCAGCTTAACAGGGGCCTCTAATTCACCCCTCCACTTT. It translates to CASSLTGASNSPLHF.

The rearrangement joins TRBV13 to TRBJ2-1; the match to TRBD1 covers 9 bases. There are 14 residues in the CDR3. With 5 bases clipped from V and 8 bases from J, the junction kept 7 bases outside the gene matches. Germline V lookup: CDR1 PRHDT, CDR2 FYEKMQ (reference sequence). This CDR3 reads CASSIQGARDEQFF. CDR3 nucleotides: TGTGCCAGCAGCATACAGGGGGCCCGCGATGAGCAGTTCTTC.

There are a few counts of this clone. The chain is built from TRBV29-1 and TRBJ1-1; a possible D gene is TRBD1 (5 bases). Trimming took off 7 bases at V and 0 bases at J, with 9 bases between the two ends. This CDR3 has 12 amino acids. Germline V gene data show CDR1 as SQVTM and CDR2 as ANQGSEA. The CDR3 is CSGGGLNTEAFF. The CDR3 DNA reads as TGCAGCGGCGGGGGTTTGAACACTGAAGCTTTCTTT.